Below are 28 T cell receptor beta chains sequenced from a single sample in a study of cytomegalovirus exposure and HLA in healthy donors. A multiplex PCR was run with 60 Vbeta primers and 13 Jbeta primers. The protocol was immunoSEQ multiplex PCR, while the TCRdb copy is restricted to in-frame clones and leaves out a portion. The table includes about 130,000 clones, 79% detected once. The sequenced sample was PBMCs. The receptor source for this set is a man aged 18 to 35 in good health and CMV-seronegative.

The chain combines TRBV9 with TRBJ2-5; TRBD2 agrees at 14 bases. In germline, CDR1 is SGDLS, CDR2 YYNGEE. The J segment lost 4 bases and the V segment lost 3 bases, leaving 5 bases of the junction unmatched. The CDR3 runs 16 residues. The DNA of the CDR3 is TGTGCCAGCAGCGCCGGGACTAGCGGGAGAGGAGAGACCCAGTACTTC. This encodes CASSAGTSGRGETQYF.

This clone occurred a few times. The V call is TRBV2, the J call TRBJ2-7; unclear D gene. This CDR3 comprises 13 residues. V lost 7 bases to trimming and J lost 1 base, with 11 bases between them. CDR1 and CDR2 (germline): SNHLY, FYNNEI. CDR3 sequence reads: CASTAEPSYEQYF. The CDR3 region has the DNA TGTGCCAGCACCGCGGAGCCGTCCTACGAGCAGTACTTC.

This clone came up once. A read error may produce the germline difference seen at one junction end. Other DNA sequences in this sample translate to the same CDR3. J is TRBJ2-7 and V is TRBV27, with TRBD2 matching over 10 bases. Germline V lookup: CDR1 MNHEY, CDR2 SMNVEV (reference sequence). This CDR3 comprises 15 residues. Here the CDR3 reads CASRRIAGGRSEQYF. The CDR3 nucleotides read TGTGCCAGCAGGAGAATAGCGGGAGGTAGGTCCGAGCAATACTTC.

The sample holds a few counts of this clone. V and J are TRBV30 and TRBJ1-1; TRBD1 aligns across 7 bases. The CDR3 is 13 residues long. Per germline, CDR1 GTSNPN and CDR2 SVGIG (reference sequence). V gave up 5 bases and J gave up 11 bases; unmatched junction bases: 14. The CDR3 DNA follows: TGTGCCTGGGAGGGGGCGTCGGGGACACGCGCTTTCTTT. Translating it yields CAWEGASGTRAFF.

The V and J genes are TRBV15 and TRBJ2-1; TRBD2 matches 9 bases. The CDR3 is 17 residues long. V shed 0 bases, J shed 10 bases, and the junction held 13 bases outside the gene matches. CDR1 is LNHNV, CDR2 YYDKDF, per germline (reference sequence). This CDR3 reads CATSREWKGGRAEEQFF. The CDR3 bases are TGTGCCACCAGCAGAGAATGGAAAGGCGGGAGGGCAGAGGAGCAGTTCTTC.

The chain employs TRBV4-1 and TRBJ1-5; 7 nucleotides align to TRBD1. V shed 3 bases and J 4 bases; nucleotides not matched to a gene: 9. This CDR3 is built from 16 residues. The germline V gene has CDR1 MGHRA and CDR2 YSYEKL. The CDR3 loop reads CASSQATGLENQPQHF. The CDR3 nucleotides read TGCGCCAGCAGCCAGGCGACAGGGCTAGAGAATCAGCCCCAGCATTTT.

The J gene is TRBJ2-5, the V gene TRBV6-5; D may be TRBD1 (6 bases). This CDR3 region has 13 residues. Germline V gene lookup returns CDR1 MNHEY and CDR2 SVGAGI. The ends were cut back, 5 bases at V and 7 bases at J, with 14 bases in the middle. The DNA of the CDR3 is TGTGCCAGCAGTGCCACAGGGAGCGGGACCCAGTACTTC. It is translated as CASSATGSGTQYF.

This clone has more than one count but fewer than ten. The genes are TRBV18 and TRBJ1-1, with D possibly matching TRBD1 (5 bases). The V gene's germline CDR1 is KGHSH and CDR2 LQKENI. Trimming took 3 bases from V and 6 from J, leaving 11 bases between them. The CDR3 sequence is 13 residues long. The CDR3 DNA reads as TGTGCCAGCTCACCTAAAGACAGCCCTGAAGCTTTCTTT. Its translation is CASSPKDSPEAFF.

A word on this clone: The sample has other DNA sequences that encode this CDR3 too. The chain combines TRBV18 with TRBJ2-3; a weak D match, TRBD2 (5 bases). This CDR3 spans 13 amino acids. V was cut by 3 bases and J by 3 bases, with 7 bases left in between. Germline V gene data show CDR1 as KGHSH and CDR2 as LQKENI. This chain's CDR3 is CASSPRGTDTQYF. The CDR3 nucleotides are TGTGCCAGCTCACCCCGAGGGACAGATACGCAGTATTTT.

The CDR3 DNA is TGCGCCAGCAGGGGCCCGAACAGGCCCCCGCACAGAACAGATACGCAGTATTTT. Residues: CASRGPNRPPHRTDTQYF. This chain uses TRBV4-1 with TRBJ2-3, with D perhaps TRBD1 (5 bases). The CDR3 spans 18 residues. Per germline, CDR1 MGHRA and CDR2 YSYEKL. V was trimmed by 6 bases and J by 3 bases, leaving 25 bases between them.

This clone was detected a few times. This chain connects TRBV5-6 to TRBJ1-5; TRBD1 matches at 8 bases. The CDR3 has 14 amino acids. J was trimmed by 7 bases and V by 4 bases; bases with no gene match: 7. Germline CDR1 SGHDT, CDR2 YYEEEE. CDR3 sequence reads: CASSVGQGGQPQHF. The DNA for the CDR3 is TGTGCCAGCAGCGTTGGACAGGGCGGACAGCCCCAGCATTTT.

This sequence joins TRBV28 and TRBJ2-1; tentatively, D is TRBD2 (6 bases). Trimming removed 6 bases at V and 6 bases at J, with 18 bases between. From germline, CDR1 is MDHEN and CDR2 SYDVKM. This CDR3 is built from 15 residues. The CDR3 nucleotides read TGTGCCAGCAGGGTACTAGTGGGGGGACTCAATGAGCAGTTCTTC. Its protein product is CASRVLVGGLNEQFF.

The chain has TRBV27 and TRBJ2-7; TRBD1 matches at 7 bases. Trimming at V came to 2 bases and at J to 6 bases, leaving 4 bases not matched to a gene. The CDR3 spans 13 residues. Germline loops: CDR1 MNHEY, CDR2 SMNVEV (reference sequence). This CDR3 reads CASSLRGQGEQYF. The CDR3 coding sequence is TGTGCCAGCAGTTTAAGGGGGCAGGGCGAGCAGTACTTC.

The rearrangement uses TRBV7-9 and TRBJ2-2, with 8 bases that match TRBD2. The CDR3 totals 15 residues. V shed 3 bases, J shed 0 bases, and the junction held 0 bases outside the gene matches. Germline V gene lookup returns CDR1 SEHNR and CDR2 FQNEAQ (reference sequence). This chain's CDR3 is CASSFSGTNTGELFF. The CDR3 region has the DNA TGTGCCAGCAGCTTTAGCGGGACGAACACCGGGGAGCTGTTTTTT. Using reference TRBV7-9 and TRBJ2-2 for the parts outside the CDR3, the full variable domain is DTGVSQNPRHKITKRGQNVTFRCDPISEHNRLYWYRQTLGQGPEFLTYFQNEAQLEKSRLLSDRFSAERPKGSFSTLEIQRTEQGDSAMYLCASSFSGTNTGELFFGEGSRLTVL.

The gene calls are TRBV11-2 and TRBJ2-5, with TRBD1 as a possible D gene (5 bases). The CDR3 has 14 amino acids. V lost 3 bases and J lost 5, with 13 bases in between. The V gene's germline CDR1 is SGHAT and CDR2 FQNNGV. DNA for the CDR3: TGTGCCAGCAGCTTCTTCGGGCAGGGTGAGACCCAGTACTTC. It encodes CASSFFGQGETQYF.

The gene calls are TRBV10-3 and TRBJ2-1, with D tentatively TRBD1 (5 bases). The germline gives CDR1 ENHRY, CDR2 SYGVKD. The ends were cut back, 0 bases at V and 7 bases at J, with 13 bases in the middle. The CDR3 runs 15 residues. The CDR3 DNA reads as TGTGCCATCAGTGAGTCGATGGGGCAGCCGAATGAGCAGTTCTTC. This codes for CAISESMGQPNEQFF.

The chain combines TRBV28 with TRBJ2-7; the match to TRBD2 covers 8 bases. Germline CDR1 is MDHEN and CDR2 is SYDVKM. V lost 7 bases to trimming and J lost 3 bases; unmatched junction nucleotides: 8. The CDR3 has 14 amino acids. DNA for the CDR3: TGTGCCAGCACACAAGCGGGGGTGGACTACGAGCAGTACTTC. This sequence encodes CASTQAGVDYEQYF. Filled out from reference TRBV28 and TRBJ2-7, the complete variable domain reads DVKVTQSSRYLVKRTGEKVFLECVQDMDHENMFWYRQDPGLGLRLIYFSYDVKMKEKGDIPEGYSVSREKKERFSLILESASTNQTSMYLCASTQAGVDYEQYFGPGTRLTVT.

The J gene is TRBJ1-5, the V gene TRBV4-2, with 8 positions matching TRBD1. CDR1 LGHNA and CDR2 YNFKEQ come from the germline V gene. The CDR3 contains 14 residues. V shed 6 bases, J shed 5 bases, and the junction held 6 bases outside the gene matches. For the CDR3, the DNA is TGTGCCAGCAGAGGCGGACAGGGCGATCAGCCCCAGCATTTT. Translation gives CASRGGQGDQPQHF.

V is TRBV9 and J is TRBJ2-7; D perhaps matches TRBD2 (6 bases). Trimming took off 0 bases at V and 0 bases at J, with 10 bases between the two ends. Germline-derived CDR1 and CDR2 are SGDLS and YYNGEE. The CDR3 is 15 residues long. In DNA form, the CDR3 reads TGTGCCAGCAGCGTAGAGCGGGCCGACTCCTACGAGCAGTACGTC. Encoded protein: CASSVERADSYEQYV.

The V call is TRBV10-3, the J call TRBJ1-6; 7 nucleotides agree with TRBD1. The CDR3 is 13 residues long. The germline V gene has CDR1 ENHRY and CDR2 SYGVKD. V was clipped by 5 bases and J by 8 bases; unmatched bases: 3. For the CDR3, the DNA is TGTGCCATCAGTAGGACAGGAGATTCACCCCTCCACTTT. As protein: CAISRTGDSPLHF.

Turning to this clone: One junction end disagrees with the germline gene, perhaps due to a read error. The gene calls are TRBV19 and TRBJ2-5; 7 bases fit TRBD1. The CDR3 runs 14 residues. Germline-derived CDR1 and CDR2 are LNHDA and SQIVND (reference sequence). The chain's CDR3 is CVSSRWDSQETQYF. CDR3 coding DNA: TGTGTCAGTAGTAGATGGGACAGCCAAGAGACCCAGTACTTC.

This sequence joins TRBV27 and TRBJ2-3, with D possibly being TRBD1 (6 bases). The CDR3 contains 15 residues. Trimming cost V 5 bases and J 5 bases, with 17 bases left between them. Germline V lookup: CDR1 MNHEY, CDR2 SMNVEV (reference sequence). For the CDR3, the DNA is TGTGCCAGCAGTCGGCAAAGGGGGTGTGGAGATACGCAGTATTTT. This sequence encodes CASSRQRGCGDTQYF.

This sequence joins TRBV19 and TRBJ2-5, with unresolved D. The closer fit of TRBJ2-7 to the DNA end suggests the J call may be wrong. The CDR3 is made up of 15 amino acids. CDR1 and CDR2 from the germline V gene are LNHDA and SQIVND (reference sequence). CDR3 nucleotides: TGTGCCAGTAGTATGAGTTCCGACGGAGCCGACGAGCAGTACTTC. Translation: CASSMSSDGADEQYF.

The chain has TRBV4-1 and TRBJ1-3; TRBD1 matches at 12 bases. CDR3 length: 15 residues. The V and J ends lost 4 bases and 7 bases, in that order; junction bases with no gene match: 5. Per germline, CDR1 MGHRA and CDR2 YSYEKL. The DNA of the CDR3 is TGCGCCAGCAGCCGTGGGGACAGGGGGCTTAACACCATATATTTT. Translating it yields CASSRGDRGLNTIYF.

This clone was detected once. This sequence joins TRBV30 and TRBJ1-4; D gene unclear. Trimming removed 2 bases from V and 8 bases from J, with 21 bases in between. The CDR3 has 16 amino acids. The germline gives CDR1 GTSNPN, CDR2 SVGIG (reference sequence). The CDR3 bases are TGTGCCTGGAGTCCTTCTCTAGGGAGGGCTGGGGAAAAACTGTTTTTT. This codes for CAWSPSLGRAGEKLFF.

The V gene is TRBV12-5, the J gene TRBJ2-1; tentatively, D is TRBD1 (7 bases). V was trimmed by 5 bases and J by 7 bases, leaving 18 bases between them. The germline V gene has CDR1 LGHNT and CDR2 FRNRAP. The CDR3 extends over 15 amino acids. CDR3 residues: CASGRGQEGTNEQFF. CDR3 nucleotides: TGTGCTAGTGGTCGAGGACAGGAGGGGACAAATGAGCAGTTCTTC.

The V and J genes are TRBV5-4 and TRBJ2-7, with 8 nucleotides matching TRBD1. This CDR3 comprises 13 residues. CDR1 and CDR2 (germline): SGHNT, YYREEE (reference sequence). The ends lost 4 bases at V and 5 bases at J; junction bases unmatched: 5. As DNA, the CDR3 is TGTGCCAGCAGCCCCCGGACAGGGAACGAGCAGTACTTC. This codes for CASSPRTGNEQYF.

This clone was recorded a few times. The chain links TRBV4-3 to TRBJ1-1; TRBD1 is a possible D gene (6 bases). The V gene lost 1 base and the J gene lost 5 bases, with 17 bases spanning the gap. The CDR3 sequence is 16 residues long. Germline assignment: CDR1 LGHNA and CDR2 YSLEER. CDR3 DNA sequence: TGCGCCAGCAGCCAAGCCGGCGTCACAGGGAGAACTGAAGCTTTCTTT. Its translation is CASSQAGVTGRTEAFF.